The next 25 T cell receptor beta chains were all read from a single sample in a study of blood T cell repertoires in COVID-19 (dated by TCRdb to 2020 to 2021). Library creation used the immunoSEQ multiplex PCR assay. The table comes from immuneACCESS by way of TCRdb, which keeps in-frame sequences with V and J called. Part of the clones is missing from these tables; in studies checked, under half for an unresolved V gene and the rest for unknown reasons. For this sample there are 80,000 or so clones; approximately 81% appear just once. Together, the top ten hold roughly 16% of the sample. Sequencing input: peripheral blood. Source of these receptors: a woman at least 80 years old with acute or convalescent COVID-19.

The rearrangement uses TRBV28 and TRBJ2-3; D call uncertain. CDR3 length: 13 amino acids. Trimming removed 3 bases from V and 5 bases from J, with 9 bases in between. Germline V gives CDR1 MDHEN, CDR2 SYDVKM. The CDR3 region has the DNA TGTGCCAGCAGTTTCGAATCTAGAGATACGCAGTATTTT. Protein sequence: CASSFESRDTQYF.

The rearrangement uses TRBV19 and TRBJ1-5; D ambiguous. There are 13 residues in the CDR3. The germline V gene encodes CDR1 LNHDA and CDR2 SQIVND (reference sequence). V dropped 5 bases and J dropped 6 bases, with 11 bases sitting between them. CDR3 nucleotide sequence: TGTGCCAGTAGTTCCGCCAGCGGTCAGCCCCAGCATTTT. Protein: CASSSASGQPQHF.

The chain employs TRBV2 and TRBJ2-1; 13 bases line up with TRBD2. The germline CDR1 and CDR2 sequences are SNHLY and FYNNEI. The trim removed 10 bases at V and 3 bases at J, leaving 12 bases unmatched. The CDR3 extends over 17 amino acids. Written as DNA, the CDR3 is TGTGCCACCACCGATACTAGCGGGGGGGCCGACTACAATGAGCAGTTCTTC. Translated: CATTDTSGGADYNEQFF.

The V and J genes are TRBV20-1 and TRBJ2-7; the match to TRBD2 covers 12 bases. Trimming cost V 3 bases and J 2 bases; bases outside gene matches: 11. The CDR3 loop spans 17 amino acids. CDR1 is DFQATT, CDR2 SNEGSKA, per germline (reference sequence). The chain's CDR3 is CSASLLAGGRTTYEQYF. The CDR3 coding sequence is TGCAGTGCTAGTTTACTAGCGGGGGGTCGAACTACCTACGAGCAGTACTTC.

The chain couples TRBV24-1 to TRBJ1-2, with D perhaps TRBD1 (5 bases). The CDR3 runs to 15 residues. Per the germline V gene, CDR1 is KGHDR and CDR2 is SFDVKD. V lost 4 bases to trimming and J lost 6 bases, with 17 bases between them. The CDR3 bases are TGTGCCACCAGTGACCCCCCGGGGGAGGGGCATGGCTACACCTTC. This sequence encodes CATSDPPGEGHGYTF.

The chain links TRBV4-3 to TRBJ1-2; no firm D call. The CDR3 has 16 residues. Germline loops: CDR1 LGHNA, CDR2 YSLEER. The V end lost 0 bases, the J end lost 1 base, and 12 bases lay between the germline ends. CDR3 DNA: TGCGCCAGCAGCCAAGAAGCGCAGATAGTTAACTATGGCTACACCTTC. Its translation is CASSQEAQIVNYGYTF.

The chain has TRBV2 and TRBJ2-1; 12 bases fit TRBD2. The germline gives CDR1 SNHLY, CDR2 FYNNEI. V was clipped by 8 bases and J by 0 bases; unmatched bases: 8. The CDR3 runs 17 residues. CDR3 nucleotide sequence: TGTGCCAGCGGCCTAGCGGGGGGGCCCAGCTCCTACAATGAGCAGTTCTTC. Translating it yields CASGLAGGPSSYNEQFF.

The chain's CDR3 is CASSEISVRTGELFF. In DNA form, the CDR3 reads TGCGCCAGCAGTGAGATAAGCGTCCGCACCGGGGAGCTGTTTTTT. The V and J genes are TRBV10-2 and TRBJ2-2; unclear D gene. Germline lookup yields CDR1 WSHSY and CDR2 SAAADI. Trimming removed 2 bases at V and 4 bases at J, with 11 bases between. The length of the CDR3 is 15 residues.

The V call is TRBV6-6, the J call TRBJ2-2; D unresolved. V was shortened by 6 bases and J by 5 bases, with 16 bases between the two germline ends. The CDR3 is 15 residues long. CDR1 and CDR2 from the germline V gene are MNHNY and SVGAGI (reference sequence). The CDR3 nucleotides read TGTGCCAGCAGACAACTGCCTCTGAGGACCGGGGAGCTGTTTTTT. Protein: CASRQLPLRTGELFF.

This sequence joins TRBV5-6 and TRBJ2-7; 11 bases agree with TRBD2. Germline values: CDR1 SGHDT, CDR2 YYEEEE. V trimming: 3 bases; J trimming: 0 bases; junction bases outside the gene matches: 5. This CDR3 spans 16 amino acids. This CDR3 is CASSYRLAGTSYEQYF. The DNA for the CDR3 is TGTGCCAGCAGCTACCGACTAGCGGGGACCTCCTACGAGCAGTACTTC.

This sequence joins TRBV10-3 and TRBJ2-5; D may be TRBD2 (6 bases). CDR3 size: 13 residues. V dropped 6 bases and J dropped 5 bases, with 13 bases sitting between them. The germline V gene has CDR1 ENHRY and CDR2 SYGVKD. In nucleotides, the CDR3 is TGTGCCATCAGGCCGGGACTCCATGAGACCCAGTACTTC. This encodes CAIRPGLHETQYF.

The table lists this clone with a few counts. The gene calls are TRBV6-5 and TRBJ1-5; 7 bases are a match to TRBD1. Germline V gene lookup returns CDR1 MNHEY and CDR2 SVGAGI. The junction had 5 bases not matched to a gene; V was cut back by 6 bases and J by 6 bases. There are 13 residues in the CDR3. The CDR3 DNA sequence: TGTGCCAGCAGGGAGACAGGGACTCAGCCCCAGCATTTT. Its protein is CASRETGTQPQHF.

The chain uses TRBV27 and TRBJ2-7, with D maybe TRBD1 (6 bases). Trimming removed 5 bases at V and 9 bases at J, with 17 bases between. Germline V gives CDR1 MNHEY, CDR2 SMNVEV (reference sequence). The CDR3 length is 13 residues. This CDR3 reads CASSQETGTGQYF. CDR3 nucleotides: TGTGCCAGCAGTCAAGAGACAGGAACTGGGCAGTACTTC.

This sequence joins TRBV10-2 and TRBJ1-3, with TRBD1 matching over 7 bases. J gave up 7 bases and V 5 bases, and 5 bases lay outside the gene matches. Germline loops: CDR1 WSHSY, CDR2 SAAADI. The CDR3 consists of 13 residues. The chain's CDR3 is CASSHRGDNTIYF. DNA for the CDR3: TGCGCCAGCAGTCACAGGGGCGACAACACCATATATTTT.

This clone was seen once. The chain links TRBV3-1 (or the pseudogene TRBV3-2) to TRBJ1-2, with TRBD1 identical over 11 bases. After removal of 6 bases from V and 5 bases from J, the junction contained 2 bases not matched to a gene. The CDR3 is 13 amino acids. The germline CDR1 and CDR2 sequences are LGHDT and YNNKEL (reference sequence). The CDR3: CASRDRGLYGYTF. CDR3 DNA: TGTGCCAGCAGGGACAGGGGGCTGTATGGCTACACCTTC.

V is TRBV19 and J is TRBJ2-3; D is perhaps TRBD2 (5 bases). Deletions cut 3 bases from V and 5 bases from J, with 9 bases between. The V gene's germline CDR1 is LNHDA and CDR2 SQIVND (reference sequence). The CDR3 consists of 13 residues. CDR3 in DNA: TGTGCCAGTAGTATCCCCCGGGGAGATACGCAGTATTTT. It yields the protein CASSIPRGDTQYF.

The chain links TRBV19 to TRBJ2-1; TRBD2 agrees at 9 bases. The length of the CDR3 is 14 residues. Germline V CDR1 and CDR2: LNHDA, SQIVND (reference sequence). V lost 1 base and J lost 10; bases outside the gene matches: 5. The CDR3: CASSIGHLAGEQFF. The CDR3, as DNA: TGTGCCAGTAGTATAGGCCACCTAGCGGGGGAGCAGTTCTTC.

The V and J genes are TRBV6-4 and TRBJ2-7; possibly TRBD1 for D (6 bases). Germline V gene data show CDR1 as MRHNA and CDR2 as SNTAGT. CDR3 length: 15 residues. V lost 5 bases and J 4 bases, leaving 18 bases between the germline ends. Here the CDR3 DNA reads TGTGCCAGCAGTCGACAGGCTGCGGCAGGGTACGAGCAGTACTTC. Protein: CASSRQAAAGYEQYF.

V usage is TRBV23-1 and J usage is TRBJ2-7, with TRBD2 matching 8 bases. TRBV23-1 is identified as an open reading frame with a role that is uncertain. The length of the CDR3 is 15 residues. The V and J ends lost 8 bases and 1 base, in that order; junction bases with no gene match: 10. The CDR3 protein is CASLWGRGGSYEQYF. The CDR3 coding sequence is TGCGCCAGCCTATGGGGTCGGGGGGGTTCCTACGAGCAGTACTTC.

V usage is TRBV3-1 (or the pseudogene TRBV3-2) and J usage is TRBJ2-1; D remains unclear. CDR1 is LGHDT, CDR2 YNNKEL, per germline (reference sequence). The V end lost 1 base, the J end lost 2 bases, and 12 bases lay between the germline ends. This CDR3 comprises 16 residues. The chain's CDR3 is CASSQASPVPYNEQFF. CDR3 DNA sequence: TGTGCCAGCAGCCAAGCTTCCCCAGTCCCCTACAATGAGCAGTTCTTC.

The rearrangement links TRBV6-5 to TRBJ1-1; D gene uncertain. This CDR3 has 15 amino acids. The V end lost 0 bases, the J end lost 1 base, and 9 bases lay between the germline ends. Germline V gene lookup returns CDR1 MNHEY and CDR2 SVGAGI. The CDR3, as DNA: TGTGCCAGCAGTTACTCGGCGACAAAGAACACTGAAGCTTTCTTT. It yields the protein CASSYSATKNTEAFF.

The CDR3 is CASSRGLTNEKLFF. In DNA form, the CDR3 reads TGTGCCAGTAGCCGAGGCTTAACTAATGAAAAACTGTTTTTT. The chain employs TRBV19 and TRBJ1-4; D remains ambiguous. Germline V lookup: CDR1 LNHDA, CDR2 SQIVND (reference sequence). Trimming shortened V by 6 bases and J by 1 base, and 9 bases separated the two germline ends. This CDR3 comprises 14 residues.

The rearrangement joins TRBV6-5 to TRBJ2-3; a weak D match, TRBD1 (6 bases). Germline-derived CDR1 and CDR2 are MNHEY and SVGAGI. CDR3 length equals 13 residues. V gave up 7 bases and J gave up 1 base, with 9 bases separating them. The CDR3 loop is CASNRQGTDTQYF. CDR3 nucleotide sequence: TGTGCCAGCAATCGACAGGGCACAGATACGCAGTATTTT.

The chain is built from TRBV7-2 and TRBJ2-5; a possible D gene is TRBD1 (6 bases). V lost 5 bases and J lost 3, with 10 bases in between. The germline gives CDR1 SGHTA, CDR2 FQGNSA. The length of the CDR3 is 13 residues. CDR3 in DNA: TGTGCCAGCAGCCGGGGACAAAAAGAGACCCAGTACTTC. Translating it yields CASSRGQKETQYF. Supplemented by reference TRBV7-2 and TRBJ2-5, the full variable domain reads GAGVSQSPSNKVTEKGKDVELRCDPISGHTALYWYRQSLGQGLEFLIYFQGNSAPDKSGLPSDRFSAERTGGSVSTLTIQRTQQEDSAVYLCASSRGQKETQYFGPGTRLLVL.

As DNA, the CDR3 is TGTGCCTGGAGGAGAGGGATGGTCGAGCAGTACTTC. This encodes CAWRRGMVEQYF. The chain has TRBV30 and TRBJ2-7; tentatively, D is TRBD2 (5 bases). Trimming left V 3 bases short and J 6 bases short, with 12 bases between. The CDR3 runs 12 residues. Per the germline V gene, CDR1 is GTSNPN and CDR2 is SVGIG (reference sequence). Using reference TRBV30 and TRBJ2-7 for the parts outside the CDR3, the full variable domain is SQTIHQWPATLVQPVGSPLSLECTVEGTSNPNLYWYRQAAGRGLQLLFYSVGIGQISSEVPQNLSASRPQDRQFILSSKKLLLSDSGFYLCAWRRGMVEQYFGPGTRLTVT.